The following is a TCR beta chain sequence with its context. The data stem from a study of blood T cell repertoires in COVID-19. Original processing methods: Amplification from reference gene primers served as the basis for estimated nucleated cell counts. The method was immunoSEQ multiplex PCR; TCRdb's version includes in-frame clones alone and lacks a portion of them. V, J and clone size are taken as reported in that table, and D and trimming were inferred from the DNA itself. In the table there are 150,000 to 200,000 clones, approximately 80% of which are singletons. V was shortened by 9 bases and J by 0 bases, with 8 bases between the two germline ends. CDR3 size: 12 residues. Per the germline V gene, CDR1 is SNHLY and CDR2 is FYNNEI. The participants were between about 18 and 90 years old and came from under 25 US areas.

This chain uses TRBV2 with TRBJ1-2; perhaps TRBD1 as D (5 bases). This receptor was taken from a man aged 50 to 59 who had recovered from COVID-19. The material sequenced was PBMCs or T cells enriched from blood (not recorded which). CDR3 in amino acids: CARAGANYGYTF. The CDR3 DNA reads as TGTGCCAGGGCGGGGGCTAACTATGGCTACACCTTC.